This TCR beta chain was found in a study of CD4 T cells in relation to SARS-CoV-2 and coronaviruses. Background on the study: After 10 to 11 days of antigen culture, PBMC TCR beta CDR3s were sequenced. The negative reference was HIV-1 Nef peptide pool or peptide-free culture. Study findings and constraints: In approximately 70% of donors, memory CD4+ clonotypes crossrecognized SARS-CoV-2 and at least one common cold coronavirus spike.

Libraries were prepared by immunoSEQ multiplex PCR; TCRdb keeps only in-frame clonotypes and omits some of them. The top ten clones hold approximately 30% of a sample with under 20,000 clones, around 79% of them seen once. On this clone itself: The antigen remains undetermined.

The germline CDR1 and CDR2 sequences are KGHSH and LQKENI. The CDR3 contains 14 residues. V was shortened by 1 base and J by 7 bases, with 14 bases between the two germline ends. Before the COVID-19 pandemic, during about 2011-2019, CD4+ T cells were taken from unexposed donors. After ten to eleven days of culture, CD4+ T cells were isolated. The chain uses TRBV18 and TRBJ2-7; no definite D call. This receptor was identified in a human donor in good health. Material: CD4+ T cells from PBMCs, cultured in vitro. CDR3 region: CASSPLPRREEQYF. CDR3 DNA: TGTGCCAGCTCACCACTCCCCCGAAGAGAGGAGCAGTACTTC.